A selection of T cell receptor beta chains follows, all from one sample in a study of blood T cell repertoires in COVID-19. Profiling relied on immunoSEQ multiplex PCR, and the TCRdb table lists in-frame clones only, not all of them. The sample lists under 200,000 clones, 84% occurring once. The specimen sequenced was peripheral blood. The source is a human donor with acute or convalescent COVID-19. The donor label of this sample is uncertain. CDR3s include the opening cysteine and the closing phenylalanine or tryptophan. D genes are given only for firm matches. Clone size is shown for a subset of rows, as once, few, many or a class of expanded clone.

CDR3 length	clone size	J gene	V gene	D gene	CDR3 DNA	CDR3 protein
15	NA	TRBJ1-1	TRBV18	TRBD1	TGTGCCAGCTCACCGATTGGACAGGGAAACACTGAAGCTTTCTTT	CASSPIGQGNTEAFF
15	NA	TRBJ2-5	TRBV7-2	TRBD2	TGTGCCAGCAGGCCTAGACTAGCGGGGCTTGAGACCCAGTACTTC	CASRPRLAGLETQYF
14	NA	TRBJ1-1	TRBV5-4	NA	TGTGCCAGCAGCATAGCCAAGAGGAACACTGAAGCTTTCTTT	CASSIAKRNTEAFF
14	NA	TRBJ2-7	TRBV7-3	NA	TGTGCCAGCAGCCCCTCTGGTCCAGGGTACGAGCAGTACTTC	CASSPSGPGYEQYF
12	once	TRBJ1-1	TRBV29-1	NA	TGCAGCGTTGACTTCGGTGATTATGAAGCTTTCTTT	CSVDFGDYEAFF
15	NA	TRBJ2-5	TRBV4-1	TRBD1	TGCGCCAGCAGCCGAACGGGACAGGGCACAGAGACCCAGTACTTC	CASSRTGQGTETQYF
13	NA	TRBJ1-5	TRBV2	NA	TGTGCCAGCAGTGCCGAGGGCTCTCAGCCCCAGCATTTT	CASSAEGSQPQHF
16	NA	TRBJ2-3	TRBV5-1	TRBD2	TGCGCCAGCAGCAGCTCTCTGGGAGGGCCGACAGATACGCAGTATTTT	CASSSSLGGPTDTQYF
15	NA	TRBJ2-5	TRBV5-1	NA	TGCGCCAGCAGCCGGAGGGATAATAGGCAAGAGACCCAGTACTTC	CASSRRDNRQETQYF
14	NA	TRBJ2-2	TRBV5-8	TRBD2	TGTGCCAGCAGGATAGCGGGAGGCTCCGGGGAGCTGTTTTTT	CASRIAGGSGELFF
13	NA	TRBJ2-1	TRBV10-1	NA	TGCGCCAGTAACCGGGGAGTTAGCGATGAGCAGTTCTTC	CASNRGVSDEQFF
19	NA	TRBJ2-3	TRBV4-1	TRBD2	TGCGCCAGCAGCCAAGAGGGTAGCGGGGGCCCCCCCAGCACAGATACGCAGTATTTT	CASSQEGSGGPPSTDTQYF
15	NA	TRBJ1-5	TRBV27	TRBD1	TGTGCCAGCAGTGCGGGACAGGGAAAGAATCAGCCCCAGCATTTT	CASSAGQGKNQPQHF
14	NA	TRBJ2-3	TRBV5-1	NA	TGCGCCAGCAGCACAGACAGAGTCACAGATACGCAGTATTTT	CASSTDRVTDTQYF
17	NA	TRBJ2-5	TRBV9	TRBD1	TGTGCCAGCAGCGACCGATCCTCCGGGACAGGGCTGGAGACCCAGTACTTC	CASSDRSSGTGLETQYF
12	NA	TRBJ1-2	TRBV4-1	NA	TGCGCCAGCAGCCGCTGGCCGTATGGCTACACCTTC	CASSRWPYGYTF
15	NA	TRBJ2-3	TRBV19	TRBD1	TGTGCCAGTAGTCCACCGGGACAGGGGGCAGATACGCAGTATTTT	CASSPPGQGADTQYF
15	few	TRBJ2-7	TRBV7-9	TRBD1	TGTGCCAGCAGCTCTTGGGACAGGGTGATCCACGAGCAGTACTTC	CASSSWDRVIHEQYF
15	NA	TRBJ1-3	TRBV7-2	TRBD1	TGTGCCAGCAGCTTACAGGGGGCGCAAGGAAACACCATATATTTT	CASSLQGAQGNTIYF
15	NA	TRBJ2-2	TRBV7-3	NA	TGTGCCAGCACTCCCGGACAGAAATCTACCGGGGAGCTGTTTTTT	CASTPGQKSTGELFF
16	few	TRBJ1-1	TRBV5-4	NA	TGTGCCAGCAGCTTCGGGACTGGAAGATTGAACACTGAAGCTTTCTTT	CASSFGTGRLNTEAFF
15	once	TRBJ2-2	TRBV19	TRBD1	TGTGCCAGTAGCCCGGGACAGGGAGGCACCGGGGAGCTGTTTTTT	CASSPGQGGTGELFF
12	NA	TRBJ1-1	TRBV25-1	NA	TGTGCCAGCAGTGGTAGGAACACTGAAGCTTTCTTT	CASSGRNTEAFF
15	once	TRBJ2-7	TRBV10-3	NA	TGTGCCATCAGTGAGTCGAGGCAGGGAGGCTACGAGCAGTACTTC	CAISESRQGGYEQYF
19	once	TRBJ1-2	TRBV19	TRBD1	TGTGCCAGTAGTATCAAGGGAGGAGGTGACAGGGGGCGATACTATGGCTACACCTTC	CASSIKGGGDRGRYYGYTF
17	NA	TRBJ2-7	TRBV11-2	TRBD2	TGTGCCAGCAGCTTAGAGCGGACTAGCGGGAGAGGGCTCGAGCAGTACTTC	CASSLERTSGRGLEQYF
14	NA	TRBJ2-2	TRBV30	NA	TGTGCCTGGAGCGACACTAGAAACACCGGGGAGCTGTTTTTT	CAWSDTRNTGELFF
13	NA	TRBJ1-1	TRBV2	NA	TGTGCCAGCAGTGCCTCAGGGATCACTGAAGCTTTCTTT	CASSASGITEAFF
15	NA	TRBJ2-1	TRBV10-3	TRBD1	TGTGCCATCAGTGCAGAGCGGGACAGGGGTGGCGAGCAGTTCTTC	CAISAERDRGGEQFF
15	NA	TRBJ1-5	TRBV6-4	NA	TGTGCCAGCAGTGACTCGCCGGGAACCAATCAGCCCCAGCATTTT	CASSDSPGTNQPQHF
15	NA	TRBJ1-3	TRBV19	NA	TGTGCCAGTAGTCTCCGAGAATACTCTGGAAACACCATATATTTT	CASSLREYSGNTIYF
13	NA	TRBJ1-1	TRBV6-2/TRBV6-3	NA	TGTGCCAGCAGCCACCCTACGGACACTGAAGCTTTCTTT	CASSHPTDTEAFF
15	NA	TRBJ2-3	TRBV9	TRBD2	TGTGCCAGCAGCGCTGTCGCGGGGGGCGTGCATACGCAGTATTTT	CASSAVAGGVHTQYF
14	NA	TRBJ1-1	TRBV3-1/TRBV3-2	TRBD1	TGTGCCAGCACCAGGGGACAGGAATTCTCTGAAGCTTTCTTT	CASTRGQEFSEAFF
14	NA	TRBJ1-2	TRBV30	TRBD1	TGTGCCTGGAGTGATGGGACAGGGAACTATGGCTACACCTTC	CAWSDGTGNYGYTF
16	NA	TRBJ1-4	TRBV14	TRBD1	TGTGCCAGCAGCCAACCCCGACAGGGCCCTAATGAAAAACTGTTTTTT	CASSQPRQGPNEKLFF
13	NA	TRBJ2-1	TRBV7-3	TRBD2	TGTGCCAGCAGCCCGACTAGCGACTATGAGCAGTTCTTC	CASSPTSDYEQFF
15	NA	TRBJ1-2	TRBV18	TRBD1	TGTGCCAGCTCACCCGAGGGACAGGGGACTGGAGGCTACACCTTC	CASSPEGQGTGGYTF
16	once	TRBJ1-3	TRBV9	NA	TGTGCCAGCAGCGTAGACCAGGGATCGGTCGGAAACACCATATATTTT	CASSVDQGSVGNTIYF
15	NA	TRBJ1-5	TRBV10-3	NA	TGTGCCATCAGGAACGGCAGGGAACACAATCAGCCCCAGCATTTT	CAIRNGREHNQPQHF
14	NA	TRBJ2-1	TRBV20-1	NA	TGCAGTGCTAGTAGCGGATATTCCTACAATGAGCAGTTCTTC	CSASSGYSYNEQFF
18	NA	TRBJ1-2	TRBV28	NA	TGTGCCAGCAGTGTCCCCGGATCCGAATTCGCCGCTAGCTATGGCTACACCTTC	CASSVPGSEFAASYGYTF
21	NA	TRBJ2-1	TRBV9	TRBD2	TGTGCCAGCAGCGTGCCGACAAGAGGGACTAGCGGGAGGGAAGAAGGGAATGAGCAGTTCTTC	CASSVPTRGTSGREEGNEQFF
15	NA	TRBJ2-3	TRBV6-5	NA	TGTGCCAGCAGTTACTCGCGACAGGGCACAGATACGCAGTATTTT	CASSYSRQGTDTQYF
15	few	TRBJ1-5	TRBV5-6	NA	TGTGCCAGCAGCTTTGGGGGCTGGGGCAATCAGCCCCAGCATTTT	CASSFGGWGNQPQHF
15	once	TRBJ2-7	TRBV27	NA	TGTGCCAGCAGTTCTATCCCCAATAGCGGCTACGAGCAGTACTTC	CASSSIPNSGYEQYF
15	NA	TRBJ2-1	TRBV5-6	TRBD2	TGTGCCAGCAGCTCCCTTAGCGGGAGGAAGAATGAGCAGTTCTTC	CASSSLSGRKNEQFF
15	NA	TRBJ2-7	TRBV2	NA	TGTGCCAGCACCCAGGCGCAGGGTCGTATCTACGAGCAGTACTTC	CASTQAQGRIYEQYF